The T cell receptor (beta chain) described here comes from a study of blood T cell repertoires in COVID-19. The CDR3 contains 17 residues. The germline V gene has CDR1 LGHNT and CDR2 FRNRAP. V lost 0 bases, J lost 2 bases, and 16 bases lay in between. Everyone who took part was 18 to 89 years old, and they came from about 25 US areas. Recovery among Cohort 3 donors was established by two negative PCRs, clearance, or symptom resolution. In the study's own analysis: Estimation of nucleated cell counts was performed using reference gene primer amplification. Repertoires were generated with immunoSEQ multiplex PCR, while TCRdb's copy carries only in-frame clones and drops some. The V and J calls and clone size come from that table; D and trimming were worked out from the DNA. The sample lists more than 400,000 clones, around 87% occurring once.

The chain recombines TRBV12-5 with TRBJ2-5; D is possibly TRBD2 (5 bases). Sequencing used PBMCs or T cells enriched from blood (not recorded which). This TCR came from a woman aged 18-30 years who had recovered from COVID-19. The CDR3 DNA sequence: TGTGCTAGTGGTTTGGTTCTGGGGTTGAGGGCACAAGAGACCCAGTACTTC. It is translated as CASGLVLGLRAQETQYF.